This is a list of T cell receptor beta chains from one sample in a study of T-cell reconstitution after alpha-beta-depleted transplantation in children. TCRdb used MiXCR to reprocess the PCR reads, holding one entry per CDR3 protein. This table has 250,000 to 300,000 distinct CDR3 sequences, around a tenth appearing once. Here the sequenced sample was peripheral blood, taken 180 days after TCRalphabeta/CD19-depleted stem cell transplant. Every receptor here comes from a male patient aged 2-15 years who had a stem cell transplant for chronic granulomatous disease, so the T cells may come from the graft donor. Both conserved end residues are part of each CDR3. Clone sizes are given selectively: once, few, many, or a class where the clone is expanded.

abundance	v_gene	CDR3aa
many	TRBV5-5	CASSYRTGEEKLFF
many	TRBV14	CASSQAGTSPFF
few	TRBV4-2	CASSQSLHHGTSLPEQYF
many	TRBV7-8	CASRPRLAGSRNEQFF
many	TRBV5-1	CASSRQGTEAFF
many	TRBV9	CASSVDPRFDEQFF
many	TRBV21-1	CASSKGFLHGTEKNEQFF
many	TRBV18	CASSPFGTWTRTNEKLFF
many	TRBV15	CATSRDNSASEQFF
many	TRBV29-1	CSVESGGGYTF
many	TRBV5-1	CASSLGLAGPYNEQFF
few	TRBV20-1	CSASSGQTYSPLHF
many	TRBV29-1	CSVVTENEKLFF
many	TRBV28	CASIRQLTGASGYTF
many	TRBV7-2	CASSLFGKTDTQYF
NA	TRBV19	CASSHRGRETQYF
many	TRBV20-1	CSARDLGSNQPQHF
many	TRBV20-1	CSAQTGVREQYF
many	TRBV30	CAWSSGELFF
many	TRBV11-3	CASSLGRRTAYNEQFF
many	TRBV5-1	CASSLQPGTDTQYF
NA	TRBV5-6	CASSLRVRSAGNTIYF
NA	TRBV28	CASRPTGTGFTGYTF
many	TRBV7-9	CASSRRLAGKGNEQFF
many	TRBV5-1	CASSWDGRPQETQYF
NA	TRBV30	CAWSATVYEQYF
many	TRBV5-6	CASSWDRGASYEQYF
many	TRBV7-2	CASSLAIPLLYNEQFF
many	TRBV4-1	CASSPAGGLNTEAFF
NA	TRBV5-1	CASSLAFSRDEQYF
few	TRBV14	CASSQALLFRGMFF
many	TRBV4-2	CASSQNGLPGQGVTYEQYF
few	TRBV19	CASKGIMGGDPEAFF
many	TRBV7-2	CASSLEPGLAFDEQFF
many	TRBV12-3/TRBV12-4	CASSPTGISGYGYTF
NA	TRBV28	CASSFLLVRAGETIYEQYF
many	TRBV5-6	CASSSGPGQGFYEQYF
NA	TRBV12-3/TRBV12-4	CASSHFLGGRVSNQPQHF
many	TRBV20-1	CSAAGLSYEQYF
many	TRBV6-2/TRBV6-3	CASSSQSGDEQFF
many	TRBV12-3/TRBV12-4	CASSLVQLASGIRTRAGELFF
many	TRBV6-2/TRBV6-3	CASSFPLGTSGVYQETQYF
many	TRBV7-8	CASSLPFYEQYF
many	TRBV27	CASSILAGGPLETQYF
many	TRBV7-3	CASRLSGITGELFF
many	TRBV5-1	CASSSFPGQGAAATNEKLFF
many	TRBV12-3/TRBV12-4	CASSFGHPRTGNTIYF
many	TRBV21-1	CAPCRTQYF